This T cell receptor beta chain was documented in a study of cytomegalovirus exposure and HLA in healthy donors (dated by TCRdb to 2016 to 2017). In the study overall: According to a later analysis, one platform produced both the roughly 110 validation repertoires and the approximately 600 repertoires of the first cohort. The study aimed to test whether cataloging public T cell receptors could reveal signatures of past pathogen exposure. In addition to the first cohort of approximately 670 subjects, a separate validation cohort of about 120 different subjects was used. High-throughput TCR immunosequencing, statistical association of individual TCRs with disease status, and machine learning were combined to predict cytomegalovirus infection status. Study-wide findings and limitations: According to the authors, the approach could potentially be generalized to other disease states and immunological phenotypes. A later analysis found that TCRs clustered in the first cohort also tended to co-occur in the 120 validation repertoires, with just under 95% of cluster scores above 0. In both the original and validation cohorts, the classifier was reported to diagnose cytomegalovirus status with high specificity and sensitivity. In the study, 150 to 200 TCR beta chains were listed as associated with cytomegalovirus. All 120 or so repertoires were used to score co-occurrence in the validation cohort in a later analysis, because that analysis had no HLA typing for the cohort. Three of the identified cytomegalovirus-associated TCR beta chains were confirmed in vitro to be specific for cytomegalovirus antigens. Most TCR sequences were observed very rarely across donors, whereas some public TCRs were present in many individuals.

Receptors were amplified or captured by the immunoSEQ multiplex PCR assay. On the study's bioinformatics: A statistical classification framework was built to diagnose cytomegalovirus status from the catalog of TCR beta chain sequences. In TCRdb, the immuneACCESS table is reduced to in-frame sequences with V and J assigned. These tables do not hold every clone; where another copy was compared, an unresolved V gene accounts for under half, and the others remain unexplained. The V and J calls and clone size come from that table; D and trimming were worked out from the DNA. The sample contains 110,000 or so clones, 88% of them found a single time. The ten largest clones add up to roughly 2.1% of the sample. The donors were included in the validation cohort of some 120 subjects, a group kept apart from the roughly 700-subject first cohort. Notes on this clone: Its antigen has not been determined. No per-base quality is available; no much larger clone lies one base away.

V and J lose 2 bases and 1 base, and a span of 8 bases separates them. Reading from cysteine to phenylalanine, the CDR3 counts 14 amino acids. Of all the DNA, just the CDR3 is kept, 42 bases in frame from base 1. CDR1 and CDR2, looked up from the germline V gene, are SGHVS and FQNEAQ. The V and J segments used are TRBV7-8 and TRBJ2-5; TRBD2 could be the D gene, as 5 bases match. The specimen sequenced was PBMCs. The TCR was taken from a woman aged 18-30 years in good health and CMV-seronegative. CDR3 region: CASSLRRTQETQYF. The nucleotide sequence is given as TGTGCCAGCAGCTTAAGGAGGACCCAAGAGACCCAGTACTTC.